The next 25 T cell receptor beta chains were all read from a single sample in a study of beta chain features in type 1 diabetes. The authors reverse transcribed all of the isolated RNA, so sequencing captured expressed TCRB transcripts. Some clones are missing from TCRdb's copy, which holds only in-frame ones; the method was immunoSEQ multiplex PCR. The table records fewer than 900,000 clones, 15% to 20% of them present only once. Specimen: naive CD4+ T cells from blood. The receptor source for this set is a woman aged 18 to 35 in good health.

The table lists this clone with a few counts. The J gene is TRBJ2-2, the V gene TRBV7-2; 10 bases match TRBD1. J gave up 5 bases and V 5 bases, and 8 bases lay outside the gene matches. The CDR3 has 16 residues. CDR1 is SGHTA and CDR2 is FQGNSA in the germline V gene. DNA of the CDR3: TGTGCCAGCAGCGAACCGGGACAGGGGAGGACCGGGGAGCTGTTTTTT. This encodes CASSEPGQGRTGELFF.

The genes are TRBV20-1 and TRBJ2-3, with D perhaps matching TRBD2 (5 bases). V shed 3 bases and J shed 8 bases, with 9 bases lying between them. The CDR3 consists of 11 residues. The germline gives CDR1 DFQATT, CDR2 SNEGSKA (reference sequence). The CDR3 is CSASLGVTQYF. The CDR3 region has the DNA TGCAGTGCTAGCTTGGGAGTTACGCAGTATTTT.

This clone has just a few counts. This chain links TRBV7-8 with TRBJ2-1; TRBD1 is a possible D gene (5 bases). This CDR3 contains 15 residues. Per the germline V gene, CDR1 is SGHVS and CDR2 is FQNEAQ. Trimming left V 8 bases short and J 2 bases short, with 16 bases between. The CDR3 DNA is TGTGCCAGCGGGATTAGGGGTGACCCCTACAATGAGCAGTTCTTC. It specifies CASGIRGDPYNEQFF.

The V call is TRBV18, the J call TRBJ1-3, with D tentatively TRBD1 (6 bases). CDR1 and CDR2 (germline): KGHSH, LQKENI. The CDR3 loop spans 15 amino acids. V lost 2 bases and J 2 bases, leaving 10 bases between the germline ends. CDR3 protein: CASSPASGAGNTIYF. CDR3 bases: TGTGCCAGCTCACCAGCGTCAGGGGCTGGAAACACCATATATTTT. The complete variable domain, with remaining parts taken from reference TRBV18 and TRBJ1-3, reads NAGVMQNPRHLVRRRGQEARLRCSPMKGHSHVYWYRQLPEEGLKFMVYLQKENIIDESGMPKERFSAEFPKEGPSILRIQQVVRGDSAAYFCASSPASGAGNTIYFGEGSWLTVV.

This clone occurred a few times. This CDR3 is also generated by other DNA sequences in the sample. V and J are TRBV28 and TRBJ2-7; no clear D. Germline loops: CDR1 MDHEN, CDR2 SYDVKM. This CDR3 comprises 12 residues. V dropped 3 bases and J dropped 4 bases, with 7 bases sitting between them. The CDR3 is CASSLVTYEQYF. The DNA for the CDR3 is TGTGCCAGCAGTTTGGTAACTTACGAGCAGTACTTC.

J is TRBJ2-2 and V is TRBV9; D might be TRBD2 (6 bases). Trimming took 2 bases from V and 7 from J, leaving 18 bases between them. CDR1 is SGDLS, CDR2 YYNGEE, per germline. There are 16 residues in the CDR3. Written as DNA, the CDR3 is TGTGCCAGCAGCGTGGGAGGAGGGTTCTATGTCGGGGAGCTGTTTTTT. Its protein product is CASSVGGGFYVGELFF.

CDR3 sequence: CASSQTRDAAYEQYF. In DNA form, the CDR3 reads TGTGCCAGCAGCCAAACTCGGGACGCCGCCTACGAGCAGTACTTC. The V gene is TRBV5-4, the J gene TRBJ2-7, with D perhaps matching TRBD1 or TRBD2 (5 bases each). The CDR3 has 15 amino acids. The V end was cut by 4 bases, the J end by 2 bases, with 16 bases between. Per germline, CDR1 SGHNT and CDR2 YYREEE (reference sequence).

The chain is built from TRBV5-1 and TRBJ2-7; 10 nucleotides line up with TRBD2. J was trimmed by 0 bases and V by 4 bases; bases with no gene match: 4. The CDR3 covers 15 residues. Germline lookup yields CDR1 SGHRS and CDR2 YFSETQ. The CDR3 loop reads CASSETSGNSYEQYF. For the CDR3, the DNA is TGCGCCAGCAGCGAAACTAGCGGGAACTCCTACGAGCAGTACTTC.

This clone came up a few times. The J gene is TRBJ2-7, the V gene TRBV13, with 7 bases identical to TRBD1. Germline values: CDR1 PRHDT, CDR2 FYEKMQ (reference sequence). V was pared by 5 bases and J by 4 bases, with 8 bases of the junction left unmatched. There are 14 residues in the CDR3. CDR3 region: CASSRPGQLYEQYF. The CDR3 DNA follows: TGTGCCAGCAGCCGTCCGGGACAGCTTTACGAGCAGTACTTC.

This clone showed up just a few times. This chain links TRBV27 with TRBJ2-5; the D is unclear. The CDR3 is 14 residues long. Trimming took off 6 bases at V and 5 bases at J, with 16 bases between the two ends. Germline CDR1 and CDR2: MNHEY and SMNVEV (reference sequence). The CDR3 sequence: CASSPPDRVETQYF. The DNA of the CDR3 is TGTGCCAGCAGCCCCCCGGATAGGGTCGAGACCCAGTACTTC.

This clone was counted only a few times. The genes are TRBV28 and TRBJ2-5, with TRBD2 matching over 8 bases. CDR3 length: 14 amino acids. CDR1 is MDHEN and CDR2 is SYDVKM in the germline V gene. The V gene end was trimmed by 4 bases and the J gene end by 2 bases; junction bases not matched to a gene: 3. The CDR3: CASSSRGGQETQYF. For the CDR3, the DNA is TGTGCCAGCAGTTCCCGGGGGGGGCAAGAGACCCAGTACTTC. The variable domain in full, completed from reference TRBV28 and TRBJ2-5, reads DVKVTQSSRYLVKRTGEKVFLECVQDMDHENMFWYRQDPGLGLRLIYFSYDVKMKEKGDIPEGYSVSREKKERFSLILESASTNQTSMYLCASSSRGGQETQYFGPGTRLLVL.

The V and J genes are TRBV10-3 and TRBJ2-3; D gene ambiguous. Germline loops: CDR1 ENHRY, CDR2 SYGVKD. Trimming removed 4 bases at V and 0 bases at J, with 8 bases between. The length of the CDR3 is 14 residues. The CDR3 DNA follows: TGTGCCATCAGTGCGTCGAGTAGCACAGATACGCAGTATTTT. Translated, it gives CAISASSSTDTQYF.

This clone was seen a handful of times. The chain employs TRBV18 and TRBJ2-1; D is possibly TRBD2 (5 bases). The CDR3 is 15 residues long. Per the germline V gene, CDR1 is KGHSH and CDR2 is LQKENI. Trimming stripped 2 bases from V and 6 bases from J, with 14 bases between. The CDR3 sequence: CASSPLAPGPNEQFF. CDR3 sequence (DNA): TGTGCCAGCTCACCATTAGCGCCCGGGCCCAATGAGCAGTTCTTC.

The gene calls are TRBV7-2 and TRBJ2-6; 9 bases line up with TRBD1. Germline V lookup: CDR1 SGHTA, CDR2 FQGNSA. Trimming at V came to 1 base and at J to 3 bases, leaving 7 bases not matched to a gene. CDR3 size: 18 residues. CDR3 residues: CASSLELQGAGGANVLTF. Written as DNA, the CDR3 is TGTGCCAGCAGCTTAGAACTACAGGGGGCAGGTGGGGCCAACGTCCTGACTTTC.

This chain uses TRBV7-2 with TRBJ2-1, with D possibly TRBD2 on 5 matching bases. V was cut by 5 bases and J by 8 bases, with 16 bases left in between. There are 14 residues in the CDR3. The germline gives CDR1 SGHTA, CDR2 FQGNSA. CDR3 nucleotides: TGTGCCAGCAGCCCACGTTTAGCGATGGATGAGCAGTTCTTC. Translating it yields CASSPRLAMDEQFF.

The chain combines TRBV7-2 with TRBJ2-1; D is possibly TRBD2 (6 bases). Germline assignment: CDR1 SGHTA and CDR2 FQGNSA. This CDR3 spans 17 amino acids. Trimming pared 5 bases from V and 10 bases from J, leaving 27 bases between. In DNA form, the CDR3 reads TGTGCCAGCAGCCCCTTCGGGGAGGAGGGCACTAGGGGCGAGCAGTTCTTC. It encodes CASSPFGEEGTRGEQFF.

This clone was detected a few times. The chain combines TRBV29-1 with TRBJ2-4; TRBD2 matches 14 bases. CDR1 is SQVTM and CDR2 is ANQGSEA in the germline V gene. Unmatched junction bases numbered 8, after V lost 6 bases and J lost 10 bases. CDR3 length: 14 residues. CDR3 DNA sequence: TGCAGCGTCTTAAGGGGGACTAGCGGGGGTATTCAGTACTTC. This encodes CSVLRGTSGGIQYF. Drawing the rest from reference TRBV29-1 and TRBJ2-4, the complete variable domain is SAVISQKPSRDICQRGTSLTIQCQVDSQVTMMFWYRQQPGQSLTLIATANQGSEATYESGFVIDKFPISRPNLTFSTLTVSNMSPEDSSIYLCSVLRGTSGGIQYFGAGTRLSVL.

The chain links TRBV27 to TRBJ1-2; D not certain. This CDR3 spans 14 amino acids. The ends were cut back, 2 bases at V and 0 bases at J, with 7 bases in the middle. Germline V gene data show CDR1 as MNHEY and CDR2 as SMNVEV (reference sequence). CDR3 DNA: TGTGCCAGCAGTTTACGGGTTTCTAACTATGGCTACACCTTC. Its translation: CASSLRVSNYGYTF.

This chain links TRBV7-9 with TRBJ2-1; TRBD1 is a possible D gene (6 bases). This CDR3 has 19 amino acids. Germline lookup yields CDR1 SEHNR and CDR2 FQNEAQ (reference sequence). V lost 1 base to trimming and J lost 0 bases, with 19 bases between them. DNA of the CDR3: TGTGCCAGCAGCTTAGGATTTCTGGGGGCCGGAAGCTCCTACAATGAGCAGTTCTTC. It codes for CASSLGFLGAGSSYNEQFF.

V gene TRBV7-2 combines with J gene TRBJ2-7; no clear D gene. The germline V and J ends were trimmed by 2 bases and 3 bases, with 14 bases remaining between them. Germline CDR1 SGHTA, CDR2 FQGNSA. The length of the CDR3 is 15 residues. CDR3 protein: CASSLMVGSFYEQYF. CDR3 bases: TGTGCCAGCAGCTTAATGGTGGGTAGCTTCTACGAGCAGTACTTC.

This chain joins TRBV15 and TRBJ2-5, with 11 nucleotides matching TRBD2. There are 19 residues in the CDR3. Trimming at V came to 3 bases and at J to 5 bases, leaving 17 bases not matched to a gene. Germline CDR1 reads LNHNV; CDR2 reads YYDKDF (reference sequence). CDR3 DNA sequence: TGTGCCACCAGCAGTTACGGGACTAGCGGCGGCGGGTTTGTGGAGACCCAGTACTTC. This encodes CATSSYGTSGGGFVETQYF.

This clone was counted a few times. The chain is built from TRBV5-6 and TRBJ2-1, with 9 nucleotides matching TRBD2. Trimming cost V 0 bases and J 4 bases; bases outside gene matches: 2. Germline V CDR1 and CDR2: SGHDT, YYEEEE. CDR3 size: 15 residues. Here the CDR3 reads CASSLGLAVYNEQFF. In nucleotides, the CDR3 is TGTGCCAGCAGCTTGGGACTAGCGGTATACAATGAGCAGTTCTTC.

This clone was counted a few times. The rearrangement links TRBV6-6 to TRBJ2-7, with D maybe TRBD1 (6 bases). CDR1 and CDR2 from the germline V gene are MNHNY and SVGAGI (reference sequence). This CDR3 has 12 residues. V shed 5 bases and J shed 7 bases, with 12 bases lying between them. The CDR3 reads CASSGQPGEQYF. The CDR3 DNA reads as TGTGCCAGCAGTGGACAGCCTGGGGAGCAGTACTTC.

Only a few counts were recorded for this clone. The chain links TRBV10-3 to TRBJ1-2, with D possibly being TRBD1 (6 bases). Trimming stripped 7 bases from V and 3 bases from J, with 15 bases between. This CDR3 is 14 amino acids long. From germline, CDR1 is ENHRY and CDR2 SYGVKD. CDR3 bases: TGTGCCATCACTCCTTCGGCAGGGGACTATGGCTACACCTTC. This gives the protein CAITPSAGDYGYTF.

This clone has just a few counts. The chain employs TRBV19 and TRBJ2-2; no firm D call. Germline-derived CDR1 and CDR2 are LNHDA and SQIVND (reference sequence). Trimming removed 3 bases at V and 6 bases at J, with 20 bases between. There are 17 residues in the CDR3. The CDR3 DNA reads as TGTGCCAGTAGTATGGGTTTTGTGGCGCGAGGTGCCGGGGAGCTGTTTTTT. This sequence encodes CASSMGFVARGAGELFF.